This T cell receptor beta chain was recorded in a study of Graves' ophthalmopathy and Graves' hyperthyroidism. The study recruited hyperthyroidism patients aged 18 to 65 who were newly diagnosed, under 2 months' duration. Symptoms, serum thyroxine and TRAb, thyroid ultrasound, and orbital computed tomography formed the diagnostic basis. TCR beta CDR3 regions were amplified from RNA transcripts. First-round RT-PCR used HTBI primers; second-round multiplex PCR followed. One entry per CDR3 protein results from TCRdb running MiXCR on the multiplex PCR reads. The repertoire holds over a million distinct CDR3 sequences, with roughly two fifths as singletons. This clonotype occurred many times. Antigen: not known. Whole-study results and caveats: Clonotypes were expanded in thyroid at above 0.001 frequency, and most also appeared in blood.

This CDR3 spans 15 amino acids. The germline V gene has CDR1 SEHNR and CDR2 FQNEAQ (reference sequence). The V segment lost 5 bases and the J segment 5 bases; nucleotides outside the gene matches: 9. Sequencing input: peripheral blood or thyroid tissue (not recorded which). The TCR sequence derives from an adult man with Graves' hyperthyroidism. The chain combines TRBV7-9 with TRBJ1-1, with 9 bases matching TRBD1. CDR3 sequence (DNA): TGTGCCAGCAGCGAAAGCGAGACAGGGGGGACTGAAGCTTTCTTT. Translated, it gives CASSESETGGTEAFF.